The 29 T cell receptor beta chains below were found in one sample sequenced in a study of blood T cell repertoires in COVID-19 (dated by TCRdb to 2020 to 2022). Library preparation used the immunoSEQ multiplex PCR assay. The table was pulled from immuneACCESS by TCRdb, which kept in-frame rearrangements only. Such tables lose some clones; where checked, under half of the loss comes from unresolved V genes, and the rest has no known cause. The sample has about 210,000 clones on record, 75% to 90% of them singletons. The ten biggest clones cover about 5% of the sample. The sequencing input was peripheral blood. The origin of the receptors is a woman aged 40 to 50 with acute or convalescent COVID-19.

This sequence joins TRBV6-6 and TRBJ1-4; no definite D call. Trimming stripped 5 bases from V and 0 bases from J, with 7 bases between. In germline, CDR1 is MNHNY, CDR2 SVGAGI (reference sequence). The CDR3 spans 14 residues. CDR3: CASSMTSTNEKLFF. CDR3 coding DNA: TGTGCCAGCAGTATGACATCAACTAATGAAAAACTGTTTTTT.

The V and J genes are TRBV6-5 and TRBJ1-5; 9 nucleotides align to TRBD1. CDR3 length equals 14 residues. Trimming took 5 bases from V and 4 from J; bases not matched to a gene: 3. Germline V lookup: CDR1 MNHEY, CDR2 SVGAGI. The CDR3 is CASSTGTGNQPQHF. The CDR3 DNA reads TGTGCCAGCAGTACCGGGACAGGGAATCAGCCCCAGCATTTT.

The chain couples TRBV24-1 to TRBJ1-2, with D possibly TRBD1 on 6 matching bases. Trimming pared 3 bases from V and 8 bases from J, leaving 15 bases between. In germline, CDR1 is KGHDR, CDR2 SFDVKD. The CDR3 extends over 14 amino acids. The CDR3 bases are TGTGCCACCAGTGATCCGGACAGCTATGGGGGCTACACCTTC. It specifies CATSDPDSYGGYTF.

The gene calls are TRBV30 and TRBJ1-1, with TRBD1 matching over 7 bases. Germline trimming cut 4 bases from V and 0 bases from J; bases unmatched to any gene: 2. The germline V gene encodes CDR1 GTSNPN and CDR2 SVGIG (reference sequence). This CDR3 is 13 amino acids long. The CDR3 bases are TGTGCCTGGAACAGGGGCCTGAACACTGAAGCTTTCTTT. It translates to CAWNRGLNTEAFF.

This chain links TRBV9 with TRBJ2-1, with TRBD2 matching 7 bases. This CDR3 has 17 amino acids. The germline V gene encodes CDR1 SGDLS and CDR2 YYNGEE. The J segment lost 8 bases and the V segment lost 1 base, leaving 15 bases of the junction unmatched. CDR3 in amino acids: CASSVLPLGDYLYEQFF. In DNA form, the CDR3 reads TGTGCCAGCAGCGTACTCCCGCTCGGGGACTACCTCTATGAGCAGTTCTTC.

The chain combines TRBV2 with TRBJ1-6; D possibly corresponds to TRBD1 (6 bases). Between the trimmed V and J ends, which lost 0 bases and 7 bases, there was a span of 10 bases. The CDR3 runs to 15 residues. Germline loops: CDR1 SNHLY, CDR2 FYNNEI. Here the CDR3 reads CASSEAGASNSPLHF. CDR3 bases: TGTGCCAGCAGTGAAGCGGGGGCTTCCAATTCACCCCTCCACTTT. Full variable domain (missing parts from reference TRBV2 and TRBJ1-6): EPEVTQTPSHQVTQMGQEVILRCVPISNHLYFYWYRQILGQKVEFLVSFYNNEISEKSEIFDDQFSVERPDGSNFTLKIRSTKLEDSAMYFCASSEAGASNSPLHFGNGTRLTVT.

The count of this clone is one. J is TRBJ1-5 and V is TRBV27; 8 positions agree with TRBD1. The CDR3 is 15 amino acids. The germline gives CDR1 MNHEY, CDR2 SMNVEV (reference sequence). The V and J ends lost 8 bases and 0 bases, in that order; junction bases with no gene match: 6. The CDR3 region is CASGQGTNSNQPQHF. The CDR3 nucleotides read TGTGCCAGCGGACAGGGAACGAATAGCAATCAGCCCCAGCATTTT.

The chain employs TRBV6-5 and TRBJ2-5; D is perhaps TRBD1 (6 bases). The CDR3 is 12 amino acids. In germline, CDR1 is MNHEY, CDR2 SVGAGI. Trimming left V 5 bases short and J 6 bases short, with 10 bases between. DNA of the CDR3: TGTGCCAGCAGTAACAGGGTGAAGACCCAGTACTTC. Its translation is CASSNRVKTQYF.

The DNA of the CDR3 is TGTGCCAGCCTTTCGTTGGACAGGGGATATGGCTACACCTTC. Its translation is CASLSLDRGYGYTF. V usage is TRBV6-5 and J usage is TRBJ1-2, with 9 bases matching TRBD1. This CDR3 is 14 amino acids long. Germline trimming cut 8 bases from V and 5 bases from J; bases unmatched to any gene: 9. The germline V gene has CDR1 MNHEY and CDR2 SVGAGI.

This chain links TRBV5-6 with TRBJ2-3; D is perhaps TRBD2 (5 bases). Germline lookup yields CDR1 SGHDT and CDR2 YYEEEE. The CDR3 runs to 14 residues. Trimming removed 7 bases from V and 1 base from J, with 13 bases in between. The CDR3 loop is CASGLLDRTDTQYF. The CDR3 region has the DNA TGTGCCAGCGGACTCTTGGACCGCACAGATACGCAGTATTTT.

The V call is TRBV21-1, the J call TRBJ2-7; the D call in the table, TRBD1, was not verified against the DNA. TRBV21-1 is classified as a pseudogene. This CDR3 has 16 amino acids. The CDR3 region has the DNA TGTGCCAGCAGCAAAGACAGGGACAGGAACTCCTACGAGCAGTACGTC. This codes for CASSKDRDRNSYEQYV.

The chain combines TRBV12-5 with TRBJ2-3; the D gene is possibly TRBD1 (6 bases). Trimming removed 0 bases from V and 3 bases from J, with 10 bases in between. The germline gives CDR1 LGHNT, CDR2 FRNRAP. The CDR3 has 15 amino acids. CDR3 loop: CASGLVTGRTDTQYF. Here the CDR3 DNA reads TGTGCTAGTGGTTTGGTTACAGGGAGAACAGATACGCAGTATTTT.

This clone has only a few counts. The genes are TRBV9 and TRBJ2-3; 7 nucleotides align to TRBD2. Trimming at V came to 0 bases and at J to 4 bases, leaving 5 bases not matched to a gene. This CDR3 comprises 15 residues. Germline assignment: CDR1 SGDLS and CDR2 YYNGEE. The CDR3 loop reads CASSVGGLKSDTQYF. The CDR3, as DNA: TGTGCCAGCAGCGTAGGGGGACTAAAGTCAGATACGCAGTATTTT. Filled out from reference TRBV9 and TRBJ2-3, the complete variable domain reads DSGVTQTPKHLITATGQRVTLRCSPRSGDLSVYWYQQSLDQGLQFLIQYYNGEERAKGNILERFSAQQFPDLHSELNLSSLELGDSALYFCASSVGGLKSDTQYFGPGTRLTVL.

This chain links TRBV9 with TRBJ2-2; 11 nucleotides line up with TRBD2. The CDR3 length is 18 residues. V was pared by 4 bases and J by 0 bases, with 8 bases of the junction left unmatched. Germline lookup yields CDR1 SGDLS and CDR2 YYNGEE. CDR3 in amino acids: CASSRELAGAANTGELFF. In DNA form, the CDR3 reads TGTGCCAGCAGCCGAGAACTAGCGGGGGCCGCGAACACCGGGGAGCTGTTTTTT. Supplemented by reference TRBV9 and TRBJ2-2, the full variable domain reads DSGVTQTPKHLITATGQRVTLRCSPRSGDLSVYWYQQSLDQGLQFLIQYYNGEERAKGNILERFSAQQFPDLHSELNLSSLELGDSALYFCASSRELAGAANTGELFFGEGSRLTVL.

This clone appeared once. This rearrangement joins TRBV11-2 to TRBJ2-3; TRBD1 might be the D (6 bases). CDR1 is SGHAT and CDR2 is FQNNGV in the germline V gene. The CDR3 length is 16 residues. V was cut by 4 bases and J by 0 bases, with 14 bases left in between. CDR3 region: CASSSIHRASTDTQYF. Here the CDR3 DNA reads TGTGCCAGCAGCTCAATTCACAGGGCGAGCACAGATACGCAGTATTTT.

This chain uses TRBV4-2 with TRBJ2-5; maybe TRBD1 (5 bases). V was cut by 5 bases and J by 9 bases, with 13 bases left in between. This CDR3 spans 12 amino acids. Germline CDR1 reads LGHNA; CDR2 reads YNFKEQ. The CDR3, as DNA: TGTGCCAGCAGCAGGACGTCAGGGCCCCAGTACTTC. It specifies CASSRTSGPQYF.

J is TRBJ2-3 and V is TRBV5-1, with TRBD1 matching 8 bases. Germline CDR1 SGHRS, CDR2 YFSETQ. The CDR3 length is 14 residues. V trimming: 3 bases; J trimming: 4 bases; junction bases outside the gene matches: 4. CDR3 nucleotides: TGCGCCAGCAGCTACGGACAGGGTGCAGATACGCAGTATTTT. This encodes CASSYGQGADTQYF.

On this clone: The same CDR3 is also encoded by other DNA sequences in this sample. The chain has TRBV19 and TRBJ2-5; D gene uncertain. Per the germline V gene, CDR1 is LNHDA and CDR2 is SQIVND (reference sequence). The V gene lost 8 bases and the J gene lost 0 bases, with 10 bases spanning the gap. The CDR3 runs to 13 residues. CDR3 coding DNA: TGTGCCAGTTCAAACCGGGACCAAGAGACCCAGTACTTC. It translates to CASSNRDQETQYF.

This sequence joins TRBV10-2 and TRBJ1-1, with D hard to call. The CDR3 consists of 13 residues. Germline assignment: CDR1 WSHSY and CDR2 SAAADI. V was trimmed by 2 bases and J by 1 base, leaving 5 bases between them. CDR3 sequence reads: CASSERGNTEAFF. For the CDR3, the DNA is TGCGCCAGCAGTGAGAGAGGGAACACTGAAGCTTTCTTT.

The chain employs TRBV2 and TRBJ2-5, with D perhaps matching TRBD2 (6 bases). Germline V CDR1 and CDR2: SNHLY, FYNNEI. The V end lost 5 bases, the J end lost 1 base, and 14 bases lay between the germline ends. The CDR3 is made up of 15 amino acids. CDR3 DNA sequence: TGTGCCAGCAGTTATAACGGGGGACCCCAAGAGACCCAGTACTTC. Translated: CASSYNGGPQETQYF.

CDR3 DNA: TGTGCCAGCAGCCAAGATTCAGGGTACGATGAAAAACTGTTTTTT. It yields the protein CASSQDSGYDEKLFF. The chain links TRBV3-1 (or the pseudogene TRBV3-2) to TRBJ1-4, with D possibly matching TRBD1 (5 bases). CDR1 LGHDT and CDR2 YNNKEL come from the germline V gene (reference sequence). This CDR3 is 15 amino acids long. Trimming cost V 0 bases and J 6 bases, with 11 bases left between them.

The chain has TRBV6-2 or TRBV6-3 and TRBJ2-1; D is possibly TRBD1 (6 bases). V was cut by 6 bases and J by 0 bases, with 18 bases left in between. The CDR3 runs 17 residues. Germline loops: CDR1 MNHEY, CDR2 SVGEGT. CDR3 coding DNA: TGTGCCAGCAGCTTAGATACCAGACAGGCCTCCTACAATGAGCAGTTCTTC. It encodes CASSLDTRQASYNEQFF.

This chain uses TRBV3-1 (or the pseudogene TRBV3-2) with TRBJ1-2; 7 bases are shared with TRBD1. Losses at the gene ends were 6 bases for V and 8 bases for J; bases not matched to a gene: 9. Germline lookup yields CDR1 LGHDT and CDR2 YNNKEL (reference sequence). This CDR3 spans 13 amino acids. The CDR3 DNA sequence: TGTGCCAGCAGTACCGACAGGGTAGGAGGCTACACCTTC. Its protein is CASSTDRVGGYTF.

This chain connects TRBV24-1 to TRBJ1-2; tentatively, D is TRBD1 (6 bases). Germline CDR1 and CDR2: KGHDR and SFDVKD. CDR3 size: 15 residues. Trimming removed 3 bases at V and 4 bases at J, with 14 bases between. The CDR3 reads CATSDHGTGSYGYTF. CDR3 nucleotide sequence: TGTGCCACCAGTGATCATGGAACAGGGAGCTATGGCTACACCTTC.

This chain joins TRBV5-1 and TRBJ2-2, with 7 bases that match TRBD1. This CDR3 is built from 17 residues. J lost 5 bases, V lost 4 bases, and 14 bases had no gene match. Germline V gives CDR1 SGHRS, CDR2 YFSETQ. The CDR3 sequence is CASSLRQGSRFTGELFF. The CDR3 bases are TGCGCCAGCAGCCTACGACAGGGAAGTAGGTTTACCGGGGAGCTGTTTTTT.

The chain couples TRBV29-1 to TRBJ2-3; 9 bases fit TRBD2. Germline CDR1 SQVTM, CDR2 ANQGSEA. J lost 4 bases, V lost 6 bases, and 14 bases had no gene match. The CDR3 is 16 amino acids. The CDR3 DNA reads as TGCAGCGTAGTTCGGCGGGGGGGCCAGTTCTCAGATACGCAGTATTTT. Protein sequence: CSVVRRGGQFSDTQYF.

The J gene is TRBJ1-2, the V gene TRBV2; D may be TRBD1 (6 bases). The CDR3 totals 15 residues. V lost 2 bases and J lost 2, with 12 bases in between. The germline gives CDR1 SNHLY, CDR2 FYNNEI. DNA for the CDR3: TGTGCCAGCAGTGAAAGTACGGGGGGCAACTATGGCTACACCTTC. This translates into CASSESTGGNYGYTF.

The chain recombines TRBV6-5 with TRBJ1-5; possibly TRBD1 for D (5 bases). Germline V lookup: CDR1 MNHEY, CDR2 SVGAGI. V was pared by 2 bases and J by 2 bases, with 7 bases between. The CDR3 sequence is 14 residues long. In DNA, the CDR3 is TGTGCCAGCAGTTACGGCAGGGGCAATCAGCCCCAGCATTTT. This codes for CASSYGRGNQPQHF.

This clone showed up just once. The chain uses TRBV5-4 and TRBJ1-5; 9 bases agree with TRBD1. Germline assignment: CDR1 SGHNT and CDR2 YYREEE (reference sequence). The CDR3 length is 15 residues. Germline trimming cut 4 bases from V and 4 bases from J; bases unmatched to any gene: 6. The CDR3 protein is CASSDRDRANQPQHF. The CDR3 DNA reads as TGTGCCAGCAGCGACCGGGACAGGGCTAATCAGCCCCAGCATTTT.